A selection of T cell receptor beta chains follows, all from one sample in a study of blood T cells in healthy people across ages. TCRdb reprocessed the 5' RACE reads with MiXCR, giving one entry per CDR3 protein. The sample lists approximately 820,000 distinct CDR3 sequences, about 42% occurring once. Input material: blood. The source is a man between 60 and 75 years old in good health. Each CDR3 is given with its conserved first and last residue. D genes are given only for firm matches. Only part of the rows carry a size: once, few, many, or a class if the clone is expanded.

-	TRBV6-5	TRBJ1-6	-	TGTGCCAGCAGTTACTCTCGGGATTCACCCCTCCACTTT	CASSYSRDSPLHF
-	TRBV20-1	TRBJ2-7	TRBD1	TGCAGTGCTACAACGACAGGGACCTCCTACGAGCAGTACTTC	CSATTTGTSYEQYF
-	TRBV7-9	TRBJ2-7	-	TGTGCCAGCAGCGCCGACAGCGGGCAGTACTTC	CASSADSGQYF
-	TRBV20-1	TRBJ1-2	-	TGCAGTGCTAGAGAGGCCGACCGTCTTACCTATGGCTACACCTTC	CSAREADRLTYGYTF
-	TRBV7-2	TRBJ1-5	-	TGTGCCAGCAGCTTAGTTCACACCGTTCAGCCCCAGCATTTT	CASSLVHTVQPQHF
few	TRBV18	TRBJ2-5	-	TGTGCCAGCTCCCTGGACATGGGGGAGACCCAGTACTTC	CASSLDMGETQYF
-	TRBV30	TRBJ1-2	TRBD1	TGTGCCTGGGACAGGGGATATGTGGAAGGCTACACCTTC	CAWDRGYVEGYTF
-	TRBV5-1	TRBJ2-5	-	TGCGCCAGCAGCTCCACGACAGTACAAGAGACCCAGTACTTC	CASSSTTVQETQYF
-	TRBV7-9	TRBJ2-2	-	TGTACCAGCAGCTACGGGACGAACACCGGGGAGCTGTTTTTT	CTSSYGTNTGELFF
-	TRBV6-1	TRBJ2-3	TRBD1	TGTGCCAGCAGGACCGGACAGGGTACAGATACGCAGTATTTT	CASRTGQGTDTQYF
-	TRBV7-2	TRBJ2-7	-	TGTGCCAGCAGCTTAGACGGCCAGAGCGAGCAGTACTTC	CASSLDGQSEQYF
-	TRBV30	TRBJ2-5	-	TGTGCCTGGAGTACGGCCCAAGAGACCCAGTACTTC	CAWSTAQETQYF
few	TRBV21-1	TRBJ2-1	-	TGTGCCAGCAGCAAAGACCCACTAGAGCCGGACTACAATGAGCAGTTCTTC	CASSKDPLEPDYNEQFF
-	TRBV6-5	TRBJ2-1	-	TGTGCCAGCAGTACTAGAGAGGGGGGCTACAATGGGCAGTTCTTC	CASSTREGGYNGQFF
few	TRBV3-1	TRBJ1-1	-	TGTGCCAGCAGCCAGGGGGCGCTGATTGAGGCTTTCTTT	CASSQGALIEAFF
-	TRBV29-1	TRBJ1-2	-	TGCAGCGTTGAAGTGGACAGACTAGACTATGGCTACACCTTC	CSVEVDRLDYGYTF
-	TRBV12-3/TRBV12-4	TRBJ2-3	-	TGTGCCAGCAGTTCCCCCTGGCTAGCCGGAATTAGAACAGATACGCAGTATTTT	CASSSPWLAGIRTDTQYF
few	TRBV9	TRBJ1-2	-	TGTGCCAGCAGCGTAAACCAGGGGAGCTACACCTTC	CASSVNQGSYTF
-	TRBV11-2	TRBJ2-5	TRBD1	TGTGCCAGCAGCCTTGGGACAGGCCCCCAAGAGACCCAGTACTTC	CASSLGTGPQETQYF
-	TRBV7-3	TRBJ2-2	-	TGTGCCAGCAGCCCAAGGTCCTACACCGGGGAGCTGTTTTTT	CASSPRSYTGELFF
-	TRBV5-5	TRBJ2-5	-	TGTGCCAGCAGCTTGCATATACCTAGCGTACAAGAGACCCAGTACTTC	CASSLHIPSVQETQYF
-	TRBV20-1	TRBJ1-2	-	TGCAGTGCTAGCCTATCCGGTCCGACAGGTGACTGTGGCTACACCTTC	CSASLSGPTGDCGYTF
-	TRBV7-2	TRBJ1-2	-	TGTGCCAGCAGCTTAAACTTCCAGGATATGTATGATGGCTACACCTTC	CASSLNFQDMYDGYTF
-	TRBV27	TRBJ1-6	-	TGTGCCAGCAGCCAACTCAGCTCCTATAATTCACCCCTCCACTTT	CASSQLSSYNSPLHF
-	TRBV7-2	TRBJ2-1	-	TGTGCCAGCAGCTTGGGGGAAATTGGGCAGTTCTTC	CASSLGEIGQFF
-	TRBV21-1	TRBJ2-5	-	TGTGCCAACAGCAAAGGGGCCCGAGACAGGGGGCTTCAAGAGACCCAGTACTTC	CANSKGARDRGLQETQYF
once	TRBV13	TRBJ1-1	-	TGTGCCAGCAGCTCCTACATATTAAAGGGGAACACTGAAGCTTTCTTT	CASSSYILKGNTEAFF
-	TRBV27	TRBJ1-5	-	TGTGCCAGCAGTCAAGCCGGACTGGGAGGCACACCCCAGCATTTT	CASSQAGLGGTPQHF
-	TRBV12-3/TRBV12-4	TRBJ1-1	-	TGTGCCAGCAGTTTGCGGCCAGGGTCCCCTATGAGCACTGAAGCTTTCTTT	CASSLRPGSPMSTEAFF
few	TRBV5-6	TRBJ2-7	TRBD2	TGTGCCAGCAGCTTGGTGCCCCCTCAGCGGGGGACCTACGAGCAGTACTTC	CASSLVPPQRGTYEQYF
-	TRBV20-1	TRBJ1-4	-	TGCAGTGCTAGAGATGAACACAGCTCAAGCATTCGAAATGAAAAACTGTTTTTT	CSARDEHSSSIRNEKLFF
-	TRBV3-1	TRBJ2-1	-	TGTGCCAGCAGCGGGACTCAAAAAGACTCCTACAATGAGCAGTTCTTC	CASSGTQKDSYNEQFF
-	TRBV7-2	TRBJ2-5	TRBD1	TGTGCCAGCAGCCCTAACGCTGACAGGGGCGGAGAGACCCAGTACTTC	CASSPNADRGGETQYF
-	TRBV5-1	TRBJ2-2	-	TGCGCCAGCAGCTTGGCCGCGGCCGGGGAGCTGTTTTTT	CASSLAAAGELFF
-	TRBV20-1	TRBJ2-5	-	TGCAGTGCTAGAACACACGGGACTGGGAGCAATGAGCAGTACTTC	CSARTHGTGSNEQYF
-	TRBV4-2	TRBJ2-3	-	TGTGCCAGCAGCCGGGCGGGCACAGATACGCAGTATTTT	CASSRAGTDTQYF
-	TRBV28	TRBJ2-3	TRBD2	TGTGCCAGCAGTCCCGGAGTAGCGGGGTGGTCTAGCACAGATACGCAGTATTTT	CASSPGVAGWSSTDTQYF
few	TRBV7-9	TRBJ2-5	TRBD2	TGTGCCAGCAGGATACCGACTAGCGGGGGTGCGGGAGAGACCCAGTACTTC	CASRIPTSGGAGETQYF
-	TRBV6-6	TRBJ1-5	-	TGTGCCAGCAGTTACGGTCCCATAAACCAGCCCCAGCATTTT	CASSYGPINQPQHF
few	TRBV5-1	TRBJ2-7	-	TGCGCCAGCAGTCTGGATGGCAGGGGCACATACTACGAGCAGTACTTC	CASSLDGRGTYYEQYF
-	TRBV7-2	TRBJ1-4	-	TGTGCCAGCAGCCAAAAAACAACTAATGAAAAACTGTTTTTT	CASSQKTTNEKLFF
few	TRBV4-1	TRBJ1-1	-	TGCGCCAGCAGCCCCATTGCGGTCGACACTGAAGCTTTCTTT	CASSPIAVDTEAFF
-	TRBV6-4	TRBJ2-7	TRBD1	TGTGCCAGCATGCCGGGACAGAGATTCTACGAGCAGTACTTC	CASMPGQRFYEQYF
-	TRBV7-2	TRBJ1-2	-	TGTGACAGCAGCCCCGAGCGGAGCTCCTATGGCTACACCTTC	CDSSPERSSYGYTF
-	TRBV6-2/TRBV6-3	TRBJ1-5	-	TGTGCCAGCAGCGAGGGTAGCAATCAGCCCCAGCATTTT	CASSEGSNQPQHF
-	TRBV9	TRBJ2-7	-	TGTGCCAGCAGCTATGGACCGAGCGAAGGTGCCCAGTACTTC	CASSYGPSEGAQYF
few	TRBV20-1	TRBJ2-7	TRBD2	TGCAGTGCTAGAGATTTGAGCCTAGCGGATAAGTACGAGCAGTACTTC	CSARDLSLADKYEQYF
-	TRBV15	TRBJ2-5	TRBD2	TGTGCCACCAGCACTAGCGGGGGGAATGGGGAGACCCAGTACTTC	CATSTSGGNGETQYF
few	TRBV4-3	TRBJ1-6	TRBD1	TGCGCCAGCGGCCAGTCCGGGACAGTAAATTCACCCCTCCACTTT	CASGQSGTVNSPLHF
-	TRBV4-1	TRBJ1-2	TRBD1	TGCGCCAGCAGCCAAGGTCCAGGGGGCGCTTATGGCTACACCTTC	CASSQGPGGAYGYTF
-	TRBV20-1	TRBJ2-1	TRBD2	TGCAGTGCTAGTAAGCTGTCGACGGGGGGGCTCCCTAATGAGCAGTTCTTC	CSASKLSTGGLPNEQFF
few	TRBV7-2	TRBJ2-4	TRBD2	TGTGCCAGCAGCTTGAAGGCTAGCGGGGGTTACATTCAGTACTTC	CASSLKASGGYIQYF
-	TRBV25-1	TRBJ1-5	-	TGTGCCAGCGGGGATCAGCCCCAGCATTTT	CASGDQPQHF